These 21 T cell receptor beta chains were all obtained from the same sample, sequenced in a study of tumor-infiltrating lymphocytes in primary liver carcinoma. A constant-region primer primed TCR beta cDNA synthesis from about 530 ng of total RNA. Each TCR beta library was derived from three nested multiplex PCR rounds that employed slightly modified ARM-PCR. Investigators reported that the first two PCR rounds, at approximately 11 cycles each, used TRBV1-TRBV30 forward primers with a C-beta reverse primer. TCRdb reprocessed the multiplex PCR reads via MiXCR and lists one record per CDR3 protein. The sample lists some 94,000 distinct CDR3 sequences, almost 70% occurring once. For each extraction, RNA and DNA were obtained together from about 20-30 mg of unsorted bulk tissue. The source material was liver tumor tissue from sampling region 5. This sample's subset: tumor region T5, tumor centre. These receptors were obtained from a woman aged 55-70 years with primary liver carcinoma and hepatitis B virus infection.

Comment on this clonotype: A junction boundary mismatches the germline segment, possibly from a read error. V and J are TRBV6-5 and TRBJ2-1; no reliable D call. The CDR3 extends over 16 amino acids. Germline V gene data show CDR1 as MNHEY and CDR2 as SVGAGI. The CDR3 DNA follows: TGTGCCAGCAATTACCGTCCAGGAGTGGATTACAATGAGCAGTTCTTC. It yields the protein CASNYRPGVDYNEQFF.

V and J are TRBV5-1 and TRBJ1-1; the match to TRBD1 covers 7 bases. The V segment lost 8 bases and the J segment 9 bases; nucleotides outside the gene matches: 10. Per the germline V gene, CDR1 is SGHRS and CDR2 is YFSETQ. The CDR3 is 12 residues long. The CDR3 DNA reads TGCGCCAGGAGCGAGAGGGGGCGGCAAGCTTTCTTT. Translation: CARSERGRQAFF.

This clonotype was seen once. At one end the junction does not follow the germline gene, possibly because of a read error. The chain combines TRBV11-2 with TRBJ1-1; tentative D call: TRBD1 (6 bases). CDR3 length: 13 amino acids. Germline V gene lookup returns CDR1 SGHAT and CDR2 FQNNGV. For the CDR3, the DNA is TGTGCCGGCAGCGTCACAGGGAACACTGAAGCTCTCTTT. Translation gives CAGSVTGNTEALF.

Remarks on this clonotype: At one boundary the junction diverges from the germline segment, which might be a read error. The chain recombines TRBV6-6 with TRBJ1-5, with unresolved D. The end of the DNA fits TRBJ2-3 better, so the J call may be wrong. The CDR3 loop spans 13 amino acids. Germline lookup yields CDR1 MNHNY and CDR2 SVGAGI (reference sequence). The CDR3 bases are TGTGCCTGCAGTTCCGGCGTCAATCAGCCCCAGTATTTT. It specifies CACSSGVNQPQYF.

This clonotype was detected once. The chain links TRBV6-5 to TRBJ1-3, with D maybe TRBD1 (6 bases). V gave up 11 bases and J gave up 8 bases, with 25 bases separating them. Germline values: CDR1 MNHEY, CDR2 SVGAGI. There are 15 residues in the CDR3. CDR3 sequence reads: CAGSRKGVDPYTIYF. The CDR3 DNA reads as TGTGCCGGTAGCCGGAAGGGGGTAGATCCTTACACCATATATTTT.

Points on this clonotype: The junction and the germline gene differ at one end; a read error may be behind it. The rearrangement links TRBV6-6 to TRBJ1-5; TRBD1 aligns across 9 bases. The CDR3 is made up of 15 amino acids. Germline V gene data show CDR1 as MNHNY and CDR2 as SVGAGI (reference sequence). CDR3 sequence (DNA): TGTGCCAGCAGTTATCCAGACAGGGGGGACCAGCCCCGGCATTTT. This gives the protein CASSYPDRGDQPRHF.

As concerns this clonotype: The germline gene is not matched at one end of the junction; a read error may be the cause. The V call is TRBV25-1, the J call TRBJ2-3, with D possibly TRBD2 on 7 matching bases. This CDR3 spans 15 amino acids. Germline V gene data show CDR1 as MGHDK and CDR2 as SYGVNS. The DNA for the CDR3 is TGTGCCAGCAATGAATATGGGGGGGCCTCAGATACGCAGTATTTT. The encoded protein is CASNEYGGASDTQYF.

Regarding this clonotype: Germline is not matched at one junction end, which may reflect a read error. CDR3 protein: CANSLVGQGGYTF. Written as DNA, the CDR3 is TGTGCCAACAGCCTAGTAGGGCAGGGTGGCTACACCTTC. The chain recombines TRBV11-2 with TRBJ1-2; a possible D gene is TRBD1 (5 bases). This CDR3 has 13 amino acids. Germline CDR1 is SGHAT and CDR2 is FQNNGV.

As to this clonotype: Possible read error: a much larger clone is one base away. The chain joins TRBV28 to TRBJ2-1; 7 bases are shared with TRBD1. Trimming removed 3 bases from V and 6 bases from J; junction bases left unmatched: 11. Germline V gene data show CDR1 as MDHEN and CDR2 as SYDVKM. This CDR3 spans 16 amino acids. This CDR3 reads CASSLFEGARSNEQFF. The CDR3 DNA sequence: TGTGCCAGCAGTTTGTTCGAGGGGGCGAGGAGCAATGAGCAGTTCTTC.

Notes on this clonotype: This may stem from a read error, because a much larger clone lies one nucleotide away. This chain joins TRBV5-1 and TRBJ2-7; possibly TRBD2 for D (5 bases). This CDR3 contains 16 residues. Trimming took off 1 base at V and 3 bases at J, with 17 bases between the two ends. Germline CDR1 SGHRS, CDR2 YFSETQ. The CDR3 here is CASSLKPTTGNYEQYF. In DNA, the CDR3 is TGCGCCAGCAGCTTGAAGCCGACTACCGGGAACTACGAGCAGTACTTC.

To note about this clonotype: This sequence may be a read error, since a much larger clone differs from it by one base. The CDR3, as DNA: TGTGCCATCAGGGACACAGGATCTGGAGACACCATATATTTT. As protein: CAIRDTGSGDTIYF. The rearrangement links TRBV10-3 to TRBJ1-3; possible D gene TRBD1, 5 bases. This CDR3 is 14 amino acids long. Germline V CDR1 and CDR2: ENHRY, SYGVKD.

The chain couples TRBV29-1 to TRBJ2-5; tentatively, D is TRBD2 (5 bases). This CDR3 is built from 15 residues. From germline, CDR1 is SQVTM and CDR2 ANQGSEA. CDR3 sequence reads: CSVAVRTCAEETQYF. CDR3 sequence (DNA): TGCAGTGTAGCCGTCCGGACTTGCGCTGAAGAGACCCAGTACTTC.

This clonotype was seen at least ten times. This CDR3 is CASSVRLAGYNEQFF. CDR3 nucleotides: TGTGCCAGCAGCGTCAGACTAGCGGGGTACAATGAGCAGTTCTTC. The chain has TRBV5-4 and TRBJ2-1; 11 nucleotides align to TRBD2. Trimming took 4 bases from V and 4 from J; bases not matched to a gene: 4. The CDR3 spans 15 residues. In germline, CDR1 is SGHNT, CDR2 YYREEE (reference sequence).

The V gene is TRBV12-3 or TRBV12-4, the J gene TRBJ2-1; D gene unclear. CDR3 length: 11 residues. V was pared by 9 bases and J by 8 bases, with 11 bases between. CDR3 loop: CASSLMDEQFF. CDR3 nucleotide sequence: TGTGCCAGTAGTCTTATGGATGAGCAGTTCTTC.

This clonotype was found a few times. This chain uses TRBV28 with TRBJ2-1, with TRBD2 matching 11 bases. The trim removed 4 bases at V and 4 bases at J, leaving 6 bases unmatched. Germline lookup yields CDR1 MDHEN and CDR2 SYDVKM. The CDR3 runs to 16 residues. Here the CDR3 reads CASSSYSGRGYNEQFF. CDR3 nucleotides: TGTGCCAGCAGTTCGTATAGCGGGAGGGGGTACAATGAGCAGTTCTTC.

Comment on this clonotype: Likely a read error: the CDR3 ends without its conserved phenylalanine or tryptophan. DNA for the CDR3: TGTGCCAGCTGTCGAGGATCTCCAGGCTATGGCTACACCTCC. This encodes CASCRGSPGYGYTS. The V and J genes are TRBV28 and TRBJ1-2; no definite D call. There are 14 residues in the CDR3. Germline CDR1 and CDR2: MDHEN and SYDVKM. V lost 8 bases and J 4 bases, leaving 17 bases between the germline ends.

As concerns this clonotype: A read error may account for a junction end that differs from germline. This chain uses TRBV12-5 with TRBJ2-1; D not certain. Germline CDR1 and CDR2: LGHNT and FRNRAP. The CDR3 spans 14 residues. The CDR3 here is CASGFEVAYNKQSF. In DNA, the CDR3 is TGTGCTAGTGGTTTCGAGGTAGCTTACAATAAGCAGTCCTTC. The whole variable domain, remainder taken from reference TRBV12-5 and TRBJ2-1, is DARVTQTPRHKVTEMGQEVTMRCQPILGHNTVFWYRQTMMQGLELLAYFRNRAPLDDSGMPKDRFSAEMPDATLATLKIQPSEPRDSAVYFCASGFEVAYNKQSFGPGTRLTVL.

With respect to this clonotype: Likely a read error: the CDR3 ends without its conserved phenylalanine or tryptophan. The genes are TRBV5-1 and TRBJ2-2; D gene ambiguous. Germline CDR1 is SGHRS and CDR2 is YFSETQ. Trimming removed 0 bases from V and 0 bases from J, with 6 bases in between. This CDR3 region has 15 residues. CDR3 loop: CASSLDKPNTGELFL. The DNA of the CDR3 is TGCGCCAGCAGCTTGGACAAGCCGAACACCGGGGAGCTGTTTCTT.

Concerning this clonotype itself: The CDR3 ends on some other residue instead of the conserved phenylalanine or tryptophan, so this is likely a read error. The rearrangement links TRBV28 to TRBJ2-1; D gene unclear. This CDR3 region has 11 residues. The germline V gene encodes CDR1 MDHEN and CDR2 SYDVKM. V lost 2 bases to trimming and J lost 10 bases, with 6 bases between them. CDR3 in amino acids: CASSLNREQFL. The CDR3 bases are TGTGCCAGCAGTTTAAATCGGGAGCAGTTCTTA.

Notes on this clonotype: The junction does not match germline at one end; this may be a read error. The chain carries TRBV4-1 and TRBJ2-1; 8 nucleotides agree with TRBD2. The CDR3 spans 20 residues. Germline V gene lookup returns CDR1 MGHRA and CDR2 YSYEKL. CDR3 region: CVSSPIPGTSFESSCNEQFF. Written as DNA, the CDR3 is TGCGTCAGCAGCCCAATTCCCGGGACTAGTTTCGAGAGCTCCTGTAATGAGCAGTTCTTC.

The chain uses TRBV7-2 and TRBJ2-7; D remains ambiguous. The V gene lost 0 bases and the J gene lost 2 bases, with 14 bases spanning the gap. The CDR3 runs 16 residues. Looked up from germline, CDR1 is SGHTA and CDR2 is FQGNSA. As DNA, the CDR3 is TGTGCCAGCAGCTTAGCTCCAGCGCAATCTACCTACGAGCAGTACTTC. Protein sequence: CASSLAPAQSTYEQYF.